The text below deals with one T cell receptor beta chain. The antigen is unknown. CDR1 MNHNS and CDR2 SASEGT come from the germline V gene. The CDR3 consists of 16 residues. TCRdb re-analyzed the 5' RACE reads; it lists each CDR3 protein once, without DNA. The listing records 500,000 to 700,000 distinct CDR3 sequences. These data are taken from a study of T cells expressing NK-cell markers. Study findings and constraints: Once again these clonotypes came out on top in the CD3+CD56-NKG2C+ fraction of four donors.

This receptor was obtained from a man aged 18 to 35 in good health. Sequencing input: blood T cells: a sorted CD56 or NKG2C T cell subset, CD4+ or CD8+ T cells, or bulk PBMC T cells (not recorded which). The rearrangement links TRBV6-1 to TRBJ2-1; TCRdb's assignment of TRBD1 cannot be checked, as there is no DNA. The CDR3 spells CASRGGGQVGGNEQFF.